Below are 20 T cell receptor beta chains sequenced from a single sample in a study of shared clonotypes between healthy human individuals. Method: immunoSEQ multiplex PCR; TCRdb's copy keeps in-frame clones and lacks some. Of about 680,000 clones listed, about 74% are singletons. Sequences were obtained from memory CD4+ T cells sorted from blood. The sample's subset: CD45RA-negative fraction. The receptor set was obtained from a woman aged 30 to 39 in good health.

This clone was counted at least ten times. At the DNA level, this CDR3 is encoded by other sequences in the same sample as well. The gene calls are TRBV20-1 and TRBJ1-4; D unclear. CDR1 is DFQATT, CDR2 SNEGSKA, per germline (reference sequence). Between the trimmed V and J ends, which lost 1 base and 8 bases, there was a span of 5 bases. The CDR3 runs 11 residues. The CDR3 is CSARVGEKLFF. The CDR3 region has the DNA TGCAGTGCTAGAGTAGGGGAAAAACTGTTTTTT.

In nucleotides, the CDR3 is TGTGCCAGCAGTATAGACGACAGATTCACCGGGGAGCTGTTTTTT. It codes for CASSIDDRFTGELFF. The chain employs TRBV28 and TRBJ2-2, with D possibly TRBD1 on 5 matching bases. CDR1 and CDR2 (germline): MDHEN, SYDVKM. Trimming removed 5 bases from V and 4 bases from J, with 14 bases in between. The CDR3 covers 15 residues.

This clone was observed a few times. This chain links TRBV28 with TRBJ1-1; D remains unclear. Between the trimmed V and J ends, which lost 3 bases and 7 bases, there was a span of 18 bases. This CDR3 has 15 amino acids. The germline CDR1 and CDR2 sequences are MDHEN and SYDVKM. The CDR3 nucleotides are TGTGCCAGCAGTTTCTCTTCCGGATCACATATTGAAGCTTTCTTT. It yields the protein CASSFSSGSHIEAFF.

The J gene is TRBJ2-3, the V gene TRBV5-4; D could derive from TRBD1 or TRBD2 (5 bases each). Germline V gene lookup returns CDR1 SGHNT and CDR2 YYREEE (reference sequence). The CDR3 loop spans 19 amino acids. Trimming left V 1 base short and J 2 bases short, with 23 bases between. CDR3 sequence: CASSLSGSGGFWDTDTQYF. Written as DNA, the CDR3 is TGTGCCAGCAGCTTGTCTGGGAGTGGGGGTTTTTGGGACACAGATACGCAGTATTTT.

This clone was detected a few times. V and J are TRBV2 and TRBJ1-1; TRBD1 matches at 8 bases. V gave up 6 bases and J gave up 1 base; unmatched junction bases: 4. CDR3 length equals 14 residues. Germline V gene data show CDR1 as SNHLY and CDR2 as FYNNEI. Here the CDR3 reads CASRGGTGNTEAFF. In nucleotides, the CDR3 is TGTGCCAGCAGAGGGGGGACAGGGAACACTGAAGCTTTCTTT.

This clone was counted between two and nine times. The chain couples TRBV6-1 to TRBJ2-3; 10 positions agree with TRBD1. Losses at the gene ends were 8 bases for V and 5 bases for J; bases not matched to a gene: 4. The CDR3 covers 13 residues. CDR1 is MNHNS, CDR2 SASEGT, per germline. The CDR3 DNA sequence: TGTGCCAGCGGGGGGACAGGGGAAGATACGCAGTATTTT. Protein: CASGGTGEDTQYF.

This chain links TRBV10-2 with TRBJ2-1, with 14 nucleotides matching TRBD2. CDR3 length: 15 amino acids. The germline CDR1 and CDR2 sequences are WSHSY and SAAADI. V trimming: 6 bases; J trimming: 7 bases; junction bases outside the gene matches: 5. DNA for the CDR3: TGCGCCAGCAGACCGGGACTAGCGGGAGTTAATGAGCAGTTCTTC. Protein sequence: CASRPGLAGVNEQFF.

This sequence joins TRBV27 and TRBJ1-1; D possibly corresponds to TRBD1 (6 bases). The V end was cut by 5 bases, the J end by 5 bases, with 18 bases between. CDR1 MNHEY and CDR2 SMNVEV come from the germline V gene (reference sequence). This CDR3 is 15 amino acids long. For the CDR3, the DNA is TGTGCCAGCAGTGCCACAGGGTTTGGAGGAACTGAAGCTTTCTTT. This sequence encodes CASSATGFGGTEAFF.

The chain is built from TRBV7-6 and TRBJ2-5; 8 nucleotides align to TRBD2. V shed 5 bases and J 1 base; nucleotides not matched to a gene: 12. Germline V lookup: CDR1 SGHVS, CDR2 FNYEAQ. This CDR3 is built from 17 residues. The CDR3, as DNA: TGTGCCAGCAGCACCGGGACTAGAAATAGGGTCCAAGAGACCCAGTACTTC. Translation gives CASSTGTRNRVQETQYF.

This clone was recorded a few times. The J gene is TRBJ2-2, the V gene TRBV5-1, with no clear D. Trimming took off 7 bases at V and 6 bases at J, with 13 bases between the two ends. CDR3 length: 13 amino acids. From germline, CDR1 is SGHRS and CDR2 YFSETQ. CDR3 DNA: TGCGCCAGCGCACCTCAGGTTTCCGGGGAGCTGTTTTTT. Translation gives CASAPQVSGELFF.

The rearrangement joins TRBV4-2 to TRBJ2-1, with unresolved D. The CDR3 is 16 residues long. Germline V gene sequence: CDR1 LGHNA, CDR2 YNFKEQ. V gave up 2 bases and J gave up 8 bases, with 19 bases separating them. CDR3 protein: CASSQNDISGWDEQFF. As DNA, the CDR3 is TGTGCCAGCAGCCAAAACGATATTTCAGGTTGGGATGAGCAGTTCTTC.

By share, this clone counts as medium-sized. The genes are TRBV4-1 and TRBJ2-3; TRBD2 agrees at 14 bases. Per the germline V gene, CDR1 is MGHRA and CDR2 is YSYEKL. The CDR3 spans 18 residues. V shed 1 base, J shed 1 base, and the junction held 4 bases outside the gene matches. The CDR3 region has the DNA TGCGCCAGCAGCCAAGGTCGGGGACTAGCGGGAGGCACAGATACGCAGTATTTT. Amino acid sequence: CASSQGRGLAGGTDTQYF.

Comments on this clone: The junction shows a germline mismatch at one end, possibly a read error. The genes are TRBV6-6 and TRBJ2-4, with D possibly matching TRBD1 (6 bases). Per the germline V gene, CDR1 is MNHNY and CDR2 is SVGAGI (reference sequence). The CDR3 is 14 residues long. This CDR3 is CAISGGLTQNIQYF. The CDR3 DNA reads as TGTGCCATCAGTGGGGGCCTGACCCAAAACATTCAGTACTTC.

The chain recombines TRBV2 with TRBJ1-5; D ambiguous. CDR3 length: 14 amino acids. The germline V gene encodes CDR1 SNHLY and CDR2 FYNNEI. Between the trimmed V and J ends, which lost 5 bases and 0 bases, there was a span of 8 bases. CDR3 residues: CASSRDISNQPQHF. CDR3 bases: TGTGCCAGCAGTAGAGACATTAGCAATCAGCCCCAGCATTTT.

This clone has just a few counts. Written as DNA, the CDR3 is TGCAGTGCTTCCCGGGCTTACGAGCAGTACTTC. It yields the protein CSASRAYEQYF. The rearrangement joins TRBV20-1 to TRBJ2-7, with unresolved D. V was pared by 5 bases and J by 4 bases, with 9 bases between. The CDR3 has 11 residues. Germline CDR1 DFQATT, CDR2 SNEGSKA (reference sequence).

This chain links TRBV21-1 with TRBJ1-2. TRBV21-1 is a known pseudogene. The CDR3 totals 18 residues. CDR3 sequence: CASSKRPQGPGEGYGYTF. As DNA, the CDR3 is TGTGCCAGCAGCAAACGGCCTCAGGGGCCCGGGGAGGGGTATGGCTACACCTTC.

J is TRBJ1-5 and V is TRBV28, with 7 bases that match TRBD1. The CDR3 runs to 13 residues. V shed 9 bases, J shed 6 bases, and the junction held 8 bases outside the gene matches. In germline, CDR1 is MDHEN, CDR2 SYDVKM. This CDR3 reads CASGKGGGQPQHF. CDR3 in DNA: TGTGCCAGTGGGAAAGGGGGCGGTCAGCCCCAGCATTTT.

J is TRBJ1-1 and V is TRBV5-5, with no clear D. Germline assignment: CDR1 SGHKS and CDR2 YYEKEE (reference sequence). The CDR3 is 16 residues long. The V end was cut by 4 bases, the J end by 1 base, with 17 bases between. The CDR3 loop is CASSLVYAGSNTEAFF. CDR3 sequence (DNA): TGTGCCAGCAGCCTGGTGTACGCTGGCTCGAACACTGAAGCTTTCTTT.

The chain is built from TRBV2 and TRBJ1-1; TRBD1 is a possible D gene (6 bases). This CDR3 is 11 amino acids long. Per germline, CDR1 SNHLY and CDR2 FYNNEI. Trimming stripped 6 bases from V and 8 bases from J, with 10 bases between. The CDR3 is CASRPGTEAFF. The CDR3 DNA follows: TGTGCCAGCAGGCCCGGGACAGAAGCTTTCTTT.

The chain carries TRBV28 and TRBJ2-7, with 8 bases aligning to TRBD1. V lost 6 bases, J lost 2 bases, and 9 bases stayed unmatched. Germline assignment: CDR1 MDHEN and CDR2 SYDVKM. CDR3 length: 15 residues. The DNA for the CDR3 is TGTGCCAGCAGCCGGGTGGACAGGGATACCTACGAGCAGTACTTC. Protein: CASSRVDRDTYEQYF.